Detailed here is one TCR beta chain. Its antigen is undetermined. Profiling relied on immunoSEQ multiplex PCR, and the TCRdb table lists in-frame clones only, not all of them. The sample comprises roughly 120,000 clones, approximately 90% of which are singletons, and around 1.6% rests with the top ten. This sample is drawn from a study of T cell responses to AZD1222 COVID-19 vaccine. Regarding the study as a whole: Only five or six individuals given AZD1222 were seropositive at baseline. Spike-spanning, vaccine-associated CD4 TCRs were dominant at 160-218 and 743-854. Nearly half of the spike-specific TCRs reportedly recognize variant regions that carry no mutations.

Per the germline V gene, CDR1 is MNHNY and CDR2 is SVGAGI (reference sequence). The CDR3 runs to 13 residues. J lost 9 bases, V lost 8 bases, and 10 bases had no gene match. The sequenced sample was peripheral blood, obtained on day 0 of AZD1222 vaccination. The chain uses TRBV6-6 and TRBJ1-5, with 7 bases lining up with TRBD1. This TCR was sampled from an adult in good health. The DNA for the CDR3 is TGTGCCAGCGGGGGGGACAGAAGGCCGCCCCAGCATTTT. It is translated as CASGGDRRPPQHF.